This paragraph reports one T cell receptor beta chain. This sample is part of a study of T-cell memory formation after mild COVID-19. One entry per CDR3 protein results from TCRdb running MiXCR on the 5' RACE reads. The data hold hundreds of thousands of distinct CDR3 sequences, with over 7% observed a single time. The germline gives CDR1 SEHNR, CDR2 FQNEAQ (reference sequence). The CDR3 sequence is 16 residues long. V gave up 5 bases and J gave up 3 bases; unmatched junction bases: 12. The chain joins TRBV7-9 to TRBJ2-5; 7 bases line up with TRBD2. The sample was PBMCs or a T cell subset sorted from them (not recorded which). This clonotype was obtained from a man between 18 and 35 years old who had mild COVID-19 (a few samples of this study predate the infection). Cell type and time point are not known. CDR3 region: CASSRASGAAKETQYF. The CDR3, as DNA: TGTGCCAGCAGCCGGGCTAGCGGAGCGGCAAAAGAGACCCAGTACTTC.